These 5 T cell receptor delta chains came from one sample sequenced in a study of gamma-delta T cells after stem cell transplantation. TCRdb re-processed the RT-PCR reads using CATT. This sample carries thousands of delta-chain clones, 3.5% to 4.5% of them seen once, and the ten largest clones take roughly 15%. The material sequenced was gamma-delta T cells. The receptors shown here come from a human donor. It is not recorded whose cells these are; they may come from a transplant donor.

The rearrangement uses TRDV2 and TRDJ1, with 7 bases fitting TRDD3. This CDR3 has 20 amino acids. Germline V gives CDR1 GEAIGNYY, CDR2 EKD. V dropped 3 bases and J dropped 1; count of bases not matched to a gene: 22. The CDR3 nucleotides read TGTGCCTGTGACTCTTCCATTGGCCCGCTTTACTGGGGAGGCACCGATAAACTCATCTTT. It encodes CACDSSIGPLYWGGTDKLIF.

This clone was detected only a few times. With only one base between it and a far larger clone, this is likely a read error. The chain carries TRDV2 and TRDJ1, with 9 bases aligning to TRDD3. Germline CDR1 GEAIGNYY, CDR2 EKD. The V and J ends lost 0 bases and 3 bases, in that order; junction bases with no gene match: 16. There are 19 residues in the CDR3. This chain's CDR3 is CACDTVSRPGGSLADKLIF. Here the CDR3 DNA reads TGTGCCTGTGACACCGTGAGTAGGCCTGGGGGATCCCTCGCCGATAAACTCATCTTT.

This clone rates as large. This sample includes further DNA sequences coding for the same CDR3. The genes are TRDV2 and TRDJ1; 10 bases match TRDD3. Germline CDR1 is GEAIGNYY and CDR2 is EKD. The V gene end was trimmed by 0 bases and the J gene end by 1 base; junction bases not matched to a gene: 4. The CDR3 consists of 16 residues. The CDR3 protein is CACDTLGDKTTDKLIF. The CDR3 nucleotides read TGTGCCTGTGACACCCTGGGGGATAAGACCACCGATAAACTCATCTTT.

This clone was seen more than once but under ten times. A far larger clone is only one base removed, so a read error is likely. V is TRDV2 and J is TRDJ4; D might be TRDD3 (6 bases). This CDR3 comprises 20 residues. With 0 bases removed from V and 0 bases from J, the gap between germline ends came to 28 bases. CDR1 is GEAIGNYY and CDR2 is EKD in the germline V gene. The CDR3 reads CACDTVHGIGDTQAARPLIF. The CDR3 DNA follows: TGTGCCTGTGACACCGTTCACGGGATAGGTGATACGCAAGCGGCCAGACCCCTGATCTTT.

This clone is large within its sample. Other DNA sequences in this sample translate to the same CDR3. The CDR3 coding sequence is TGTGCCTGTGACCAACTGGGGGAATACACCGATAAACTCATCTTT. Its translation: CACDQLGEYTDKLIF. This chain uses TRDV2 with TRDJ1, with 9 bases aligning to TRDD3. Germline CDR1 and CDR2: GEAIGNYY and EKD. The CDR3 contains 15 residues. V shed 3 bases, J shed 0 bases, and the junction held 4 bases outside the gene matches.